These T cell receptor beta chains were read from a single sample in a study of cytomegalovirus exposure and HLA in healthy donors. Assay: immunoSEQ multiplex PCR; the TCRdb copy retains only in-frame clones and omits some. The table includes 150,000 to 200,000 clones, more than 65% detected once. Specimen: PBMCs. These receptors were obtained from a woman between 25 and 40 years old in good health and CMV-seronegative. Both conserved end residues are part of each CDR3. The D gene is left open where the match is weak. A clone size is listed for some rows: how often the clone was seen (once, few, many), or a class if it is expanded.

NA,NA,TRBV7-9,TRBJ2-2,TGTTCCAGCAGCCGGACGGGGTGGTCATCAACCGGGGAGCTGTTTTTT,CSSSRTGWSSTGELFF
TRBD2,NA,TRBV7-8,TRBJ2-1,TGTGCCAGCAGCTTATATGGGGGGGGACTAGCGGGGGTTTATAATGAGCAGTTCTTC,CASSLYGGGLAGVYNEQFF
NA,NA,TRBV27,TRBJ1-1,TGTGCCAGCAGTCCCCGACAGTTTAACACTGAAGCTTTCTTT,CASSPRQFNTEAFF
NA,once,TRBV10-2,TRBJ2-7,TGCGCCAGCAGGCCTGCAGGGGCAGGTAGCTACGAGCAGTACTTC,CASRPAGAGSYEQYF
NA,NA,TRBV5-1,TRBJ2-3,TGCGCCAGCAGCTCAGGGGATTTGACAGATACGCAGTATTTT,CASSSGDLTDTQYF
NA,NA,TRBV9,TRBJ1-2,TGTGCCAGCAGCAGTAGTAGGGGTGGCTACACCTTC,CASSSSRGGYTF
TRBD1,NA,TRBV30,TRBJ1-5,TGTGCCTGGGGGACAGGGTATAGCAATCAGCCCCAGCATTTT,CAWGTGYSNQPQHF
NA,few,TRBV5-5,TRBJ1-5,TGTGCCAGCAGCCGTTCACCCCCGGGGAGCAATCAGCCCCAGCATTTT,CASSRSPPGSNQPQHF
TRBD2,NA,TRBV4-1,TRBJ2-3,TGCGCCAGCAGCCAAGATCCCCCACGGGCTAGCGGCGACACAGATACGCAGTATTTT,CASSQDPPRASGDTDTQYF
NA,once,TRBV6-1,TRBJ1-2,TGTGCCAGCAGTGAATTAGAACTTGGCTACACCTTC,CASSELELGYTF
TRBD1,NA,TRBV27,TRBJ2-7,TGTGCCAGCAGTTTTATCGCCGGGACAGGGTCCTACGAGCAGTACTTC,CASSFIAGTGSYEQYF
TRBD2,once,TRBV9,TRBJ2-5,TGTGCCAGCAGCCCGGGACTAGCGGGAGAAGAGACCCAGTACTTC,CASSPGLAGEETQYF